These 5 T cell receptor beta chains originate from one sample sequenced in a study of response to subunit inactivated influenza vaccine (dated by TCRdb to between 2018 and 2020). The library relied on RT-PCR. The sample was run on an Illumina HiSeq 2500. The public sequencing data were trimmed at Q25 with fastp and processed into clonotypes with MiXCR by TCRdb, which kept only in-frame beta chains. Entries that share a CDR3 protein sequence are merged under the most common genes and DNA. Recorded for this sample are fewer than 400,000 distinct CDR3 sequences; around a fifth of them occurred a single time. 10% of the sample is taken by the ten largest. Specimen: PBMCs from blood, collected less than 22 months after vaccination. The receptors here all came from a man aged 50 to 75 who received an inactivated influenza vaccine. Donor details come from another sample of the same person, matched by shared clones.

A few counts support this clonotype. V and J are TRBV12-3 or TRBV12-4 and TRBJ2-3, with 9 positions matching TRBD2. The CDR3 has 16 residues. After removal of 3 bases from V and 0 bases from J, the junction contained 4 bases not matched to a gene. The CDR3 reads CASSFWLAGSTDTQYF. DNA for the CDR3: TGTGCCAGCAGTTTCTGGCTAGCGGGGAGCACAGATACGCAGTATTTT.

This clonotype was recorded a few times. V and J are TRBV7-9 and TRBJ2-4, with 7 bases matching TRBD1. Germline values: CDR1 SEHNR, CDR2 FQNEAQ (reference sequence). CDR3 size: 15 residues. Losses at the gene ends were 0 bases for V and 6 bases for J; bases not matched to a gene: 5. The CDR3 region has the DNA TGTGCCAGCAGCTTAGCTCTTAACAGGGGAAACATTCAGTACTTC. It yields the protein CASSLALNRGNIQYF.

The rearrangement joins TRBV4-1 to TRBJ2-2; 10 bases match TRBD2. V trimming: 4 bases; J trimming: 7 bases; junction bases outside the gene matches: 9. The CDR3 sequence is 16 residues long. The germline V gene encodes CDR1 MGHRA and CDR2 YSYEKL. CDR3 nucleotide sequence: TGCGCCAGCAGCCTACGGACTAGCGGCTTAATCGGGGAGCTGTTTTTT. This codes for CASSLRTSGLIGELFF.

The chain has TRBV6-5 and TRBJ2-3, with TRBD2 matching 9 bases. The length of the CDR3 is 18 residues. Trimming cost V 2 bases and J 2 bases; bases outside gene matches: 11. CDR1 MNHEY and CDR2 SVGAGI come from the germline V gene. CDR3 region: CASSYQGGSGGLTDTQYF. The CDR3 nucleotides are TGTGCCAGCAGTTACCAGGGGGGTAGCGGGGGCCTCACAGATACGCAGTATTTT.

This clonotype appeared many times. CDR3 nucleotides: TGTGCCACCAGCCCGGACGGAACTAACACTGAAGCTTTCTTT. The encoded protein is CATSPDGTNTEAFF. The chain employs TRBV24-1 and TRBJ1-1, with D unresolved. The length of the CDR3 is 14 residues. V lost 7 bases and J lost 2, with 13 bases in between. Germline lookup yields CDR1 KGHDR and CDR2 SFDVKD.